This T cell receptor beta chain was sequenced for a study of blood T cells in healthy people across ages (dated by TCRdb to the mid-2010s). Broadly, across the study: In model experiments, template switching captured roughly one uniquely barcoded TCR beta cDNA molecule for every two T cells. The study analyzed two additional independent replicas of 1 million unique cDNA reads from the same blood draw for two donors, one aged 18 to 29 and one aged 80 or older. The donors were split into four age groups: young (average around 15 years), middle-aged (around 37), aged (roughly 68) and long-lived (approximately 89). To avoid experimental bias, donors of different ages were randomly spread across the sequencing lanes. Age-related changes in TCR beta repertoire diversity were measured in the study by deep sequencing normalized with unique cDNA molecular identifiers.

Concerning this clonotype: The specificity of this receptor is unknown. The record has no base qualities; no much larger clone is one base away.

CDR3 length: 14 amino acids, cysteine to phenylalanine. The only DNA kept is the CDR3, 42 bases in frame from the first base. Clipping removes 3 bases from V and 8 bases from J, with 7 as the unmatched junction base count. CDR1 and CDR2, looked up from the germline V gene, are KGHSH and LQKENI. Results and caveats for the whole study, not just this receptor: Estimates of total diversity based on one million sequenced T cells were considered lower bounds and underestimates. Compared with the aged group, more naive CD4+ T cells, fewer expanded clones and increased TCR diversity were shown by the long-lived group, suggesting age selection. Because profiling used bulk unsorted PBMCs, naive and antigen-experienced compartments could not be compared conclusively. There was a strong correlation between observed TCR beta diversity and the percentage of naive T cells measured by flow cytometry. Because the CMV infection status of the donors was unknown, age-related changes in expanded clonotypes may potentially have been confounded. As age increased, observed TCR beta diversity per million T cells dropped in a roughly linear way, and a significant reduction was already evident by age about 40.

Preparation of the library involved 5' RACE. A second roughly 6 to 12 cycle PCR used a sample-barcoded 5' primer and a J-beta primer mix. A unique molecular identifier was introduced onto each TCR beta cDNA molecule by a template-switch 5' adaptor carrying 12 random nucleotides. At least 2.5 million CDR3-containing paired-end reads were obtained from each sample. All of the RNA was converted into first-strand cDNA using the Mint cDNA synthesis kit, with a TRBC-specific oligonucleotide serving as the primer. All cDNA was treated with uracil-DNA glycosylase and then went through a first 18-cycle PCR with the universal primers M1SS and BC2_uni_R. Per the authors' processing: For normalization, 1 million high-quality reads were randomly selected from each sample, with every read carrying a distinct molecular identifier. Instead of being binned into consensus sequences, reads with shared molecular identifiers were discarded. MiTCR, set to a Q25 quality threshold and the strictest error-elimination algorithm, was used for CDR3 identification, clonotype clustering and error correction. A nonparametric unseen species model with Euler transformation was used to estimate lower-bound total TCR beta diversity. Through fastp at Q25 and MiXCR, TCRdb rebuilt clones from the public reads, retaining in-frame beta chains. Each entry merges the rows of one CDR3 protein and shows their most common DNA and genes. TCRdb, not the original authors, processed these V and J calls. The sample yields around 2 million distinct CDR3 sequences; about two fifths were counted once. Together, the top ten hold under 25% of the sample.

Systemically healthy Caucasian individuals from Russia, approximately 39 in total and aged about 6 to 95 years, were included as donors. About 9.6 milliliters of peripheral blood were collected from each donor into EDTA-treated Vacutainer tubes. Ficoll-Paque density-gradient centrifugation was used to isolate PBMCs, with at least 6.5 million per sample. Trizol reagent was used to extract total RNA from the PBMCs, yielding at least 6 micrograms per sample. The percentages of naive CD45RAhigh/CD27high T cells were determined by flow cytometry on a PBMC aliquot from every donor. Specimen: blood. This chain joins TRBV18 to TRBJ1-2, and TRBD1 matches 9 of the central bases. The source of this sequence is a human donor in good health. Read as DNA, the sequence is TGTGCCAGCTCACCCCAACAGGGGGCCGAGGGCTACACCTTC. It is translated as CASSPQQGAEGYTF.